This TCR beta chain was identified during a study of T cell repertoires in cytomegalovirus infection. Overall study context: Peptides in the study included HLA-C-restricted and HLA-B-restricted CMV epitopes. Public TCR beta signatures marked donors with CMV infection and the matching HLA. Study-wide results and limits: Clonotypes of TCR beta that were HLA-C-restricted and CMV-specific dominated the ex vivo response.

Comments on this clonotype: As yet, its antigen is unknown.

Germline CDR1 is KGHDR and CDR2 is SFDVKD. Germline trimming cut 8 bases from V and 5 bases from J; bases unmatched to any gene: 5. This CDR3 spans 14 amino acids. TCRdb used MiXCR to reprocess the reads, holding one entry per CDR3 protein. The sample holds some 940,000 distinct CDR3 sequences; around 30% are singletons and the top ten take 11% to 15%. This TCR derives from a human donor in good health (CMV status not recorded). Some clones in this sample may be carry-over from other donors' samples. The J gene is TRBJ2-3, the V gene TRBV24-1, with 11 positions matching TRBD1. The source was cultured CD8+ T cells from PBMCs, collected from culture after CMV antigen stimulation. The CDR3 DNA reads TGTGCCACCAAGGACAGGGGGCTCGGAGATACGCAGTATTTT. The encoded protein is CATKDRGLGDTQYF.